These 30 T cell receptor beta chains came from one sample sequenced in a study of blood T cell repertoires in COVID-19. Clones were read by immunoSEQ multiplex PCR, and TCRdb kept only the in-frame ones, dropping some. The table has more than 85,000 clones, approximately 86% seen once; the top ten hold 3%. The material sequenced was peripheral blood. The origin of the receptors is a man between 50 and 59 years old with active or convalescent COVID-19.

CDR3 loop: CASSFQSRGRNSPLHF. CDR3 nucleotides: TGTGCCAGCAGTTTCCAGTCCAGGGGGCGGAATTCACCCCTCCACTTT. The chain carries TRBV27 and TRBJ1-6; 8 bases agree with TRBD1. Per the germline V gene, CDR1 is MNHEY and CDR2 is SMNVEV (reference sequence). Trimming at V came to 3 bases and at J to 7 bases, leaving 8 bases not matched to a gene. The CDR3 runs to 16 residues.

This clone was detected once. The chain couples TRBV7-2 to TRBJ2-1; 13 bases agree with TRBD2. The CDR3 covers 18 residues. The V gene's germline CDR1 is SGHTA and CDR2 FQGNSA. V shed 5 bases and J 3 bases; nucleotides not matched to a gene: 10. CDR3 amino acids: CASSLTSGGDKIYNEQFF. In nucleotides, the CDR3 is TGTGCCAGCAGCCTCACTAGCGGGGGGGACAAAATCTACAATGAGCAGTTCTTC.

Only one count was recorded for this clone. In nucleotides, the CDR3 is TGTGCCAGCAGCTCCCGGTTGACAACTAATGAAAAACTGTTTTTT. It yields the protein CASSSRLTTNEKLFF. The chain has TRBV13 and TRBJ1-4; no clear D gene. Germline V gene lookup returns CDR1 PRHDT and CDR2 FYEKMQ (reference sequence). The CDR3 is 15 residues long. V was shortened by 4 bases and J by 0 bases, with 9 bases between the two germline ends.

The chain combines TRBV12-3 or TRBV12-4 with TRBJ2-6; D is undetermined. Between the trimmed V and J ends, which lost 7 bases and 1 base, there was a span of 5 bases. The CDR3 runs to 13 residues. CDR3: CASTDSGANVLTF. The CDR3 DNA reads TGTGCCAGCACAGATTCTGGGGCCAACGTCCTGACTTTC.

This chain uses TRBV6-2 or TRBV6-3 with TRBJ2-7, with TRBD2 matching 7 bases. J was trimmed by 0 bases and V by 2 bases; bases with no gene match: 1. The CDR3 is made up of 14 amino acids. The V gene's germline CDR1 is MNHEY and CDR2 SVGEGT. CDR3 sequence reads: CASSYGTNSYEQYF. CDR3 sequence (DNA): TGTGCCAGCAGTTACGGGACTAACTCCTACGAGCAGTACTTC.

This chain links TRBV3-1 (or the pseudogene TRBV3-2) with TRBJ1-1; TRBD1 matches 7 bases. V shed 1 base, J shed 8 bases, and the junction held 1 base outside the gene matches. The CDR3 is made up of 12 amino acids. The germline V gene has CDR1 LGHDT and CDR2 YNNKEL (reference sequence). The CDR3 sequence: CASSQGQGEAFF. CDR3 bases: TGTGCCAGCAGCCAAGGACAGGGAGAAGCTTTCTTT.

The rearrangement links TRBV10-3 to TRBJ1-2; D possibly corresponds to TRBD1 (6 bases). Looked up from germline, CDR1 is ENHRY and CDR2 is SYGVKD. Trimming took 3 bases from V and 6 from J, leaving 14 bases between them. This CDR3 has 14 residues. The CDR3 reads CAISDGGEVNGYTF. Written as DNA, the CDR3 is TGTGCCATCAGTGATGGGGGCGAGGTGAATGGCTACACCTTC.

This clone was counted once. The V gene is TRBV24-1, the J gene TRBJ2-1; D is unclear. CDR1 is KGHDR, CDR2 SFDVKD, per germline. The V end was cut by 3 bases, the J end by 4 bases, with 9 bases between. This CDR3 is built from 14 residues. Here the CDR3 DNA reads TGTGCCACCAGTGATCGGGTCTTTTACAATGAGCAGTTCTTC. It yields the protein CATSDRVFYNEQFF.

The rearrangement uses TRBV30 and TRBJ2-7, with 10 bases identical to TRBD1. Germline values: CDR1 GTSNPN, CDR2 SVGIG (reference sequence). With 5 bases clipped from V and 6 bases from J, the junction kept 4 bases outside the gene matches. CDR3 length: 12 amino acids. Here the CDR3 DNA reads TGTGCCTGGTCCGGGACAGGGGTCGAGCAGTACTTC. It encodes CAWSGTGVEQYF.

This clone has a handful of counts. CDR3 sequence: CASSDSGQGLYGYTF. The CDR3 nucleotides are TGTGCCAGCAGTGACTCGGGACAGGGATTATATGGCTACACCTTC. This chain uses TRBV6-4 with TRBJ1-2; 9 nucleotides align to TRBD1. With 0 bases clipped from V and 5 bases from J, the junction kept 4 bases outside the gene matches. The CDR3 is 15 residues long. Germline CDR1 reads MRHNA; CDR2 reads SNTAGT.

This chain links TRBV9 with TRBJ1-2; D is perhaps TRBD1 (6 bases). V shed 7 bases and J shed 4 bases, with 17 bases lying between them. Germline loops: CDR1 SGDLS, CDR2 YYNGEE. The CDR3 sequence is 14 residues long. CDR3 sequence reads: CASARGGNVYGYTF. CDR3 nucleotide sequence: TGTGCCAGCGCCCGGGGGGGCAACGTCTATGGCTACACCTTC.

This chain uses TRBV11-2 with TRBJ1-1; D is unresolved. The CDR3 covers 11 residues. Trimming stripped 1 base from V and 8 bases from J, with 5 bases between. Germline CDR1 and CDR2: SGHAT and FQNNGV. The CDR3 loop is CASSLGPEAFF. Written as DNA, the CDR3 is TGTGCCAGCAGCTTAGGGCCGGAAGCTTTCTTT.

The chain links TRBV5-1 to TRBJ2-1; 7 nucleotides match TRBD2. The CDR3 loop spans 15 amino acids. Germline CDR1 and CDR2: SGHRS and YFSETQ. V shed 2 bases and J 5 bases; nucleotides not matched to a gene: 7. As DNA, the CDR3 is TGCGCCAGCAGCTTCGCTCTAGCGGCCAACAATGAGCAGTTCTTC. Its translation is CASSFALAANNEQFF.

The chain couples TRBV24-1 to TRBJ1-5; D remains unclear. In germline, CDR1 is KGHDR, CDR2 SFDVKD. Trimming took off 4 bases at V and 9 bases at J, with 15 bases between the two ends. The CDR3 loop spans 14 amino acids. CDR3 sequence reads: CATSEYSYEGPQHF. The CDR3 DNA reads TGTGCCACCAGTGAGTACAGTTACGAGGGGCCCCAGCATTTT.

The chain links TRBV12-5 to TRBJ2-2; 8 nucleotides agree with TRBD2. Germline CDR1 reads LGHNT; CDR2 reads FRNRAP. This CDR3 has 15 amino acids. V lost 3 bases and J lost 4; bases outside the gene matches: 4. This CDR3 is CASGLGTSATGELFF. Here the CDR3 DNA reads TGTGCTAGTGGTTTAGGGACTAGTGCCACCGGGGAGCTGTTTTTT. Using reference TRBV12-5 and TRBJ2-2 for the parts outside the CDR3, the full variable domain is DARVTQTPRHKVTEMGQEVTMRCQPILGHNTVFWYRQTMMQGLELLAYFRNRAPLDDSGMPKDRFSAEMPDATLATLKIQPSEPRDSAVYFCASGLGTSATGELFFGEGSRLTVL.

About this clone itself: Other DNA sequences in the sample encode the same CDR3. The V and J genes are TRBV28 and TRBJ1-1; a weak D match, TRBD1 (5 bases). The CDR3 spans 13 residues. V was shortened by 4 bases and J by 5 bases, with 11 bases between the two germline ends. Germline CDR1 and CDR2: MDHEN and SYDVKM. CDR3 sequence: CASSSQGGTEAFF. DNA of the CDR3: TGTGCCAGCAGTTCCCAGGGTGGGACTGAAGCTTTCTTT.

The CDR3 here is CASSPLDTNTGELFF. The CDR3 coding sequence is TGTGCCAGCTCACCACTGGACACTAACACCGGGGAGCTGTTTTTT. The rearrangement links TRBV18 to TRBJ2-2, with D possibly being TRBD1 (5 bases). The V end was cut by 1 base, the J end by 2 bases, with 8 bases between. The CDR3 has 15 amino acids. Germline V gene lookup returns CDR1 KGHSH and CDR2 LQKENI.

CDR3 coding DNA: TGTGCCAGCAGCTTAGGTGGGCAGGCCTTCCTGAATCAGCCCCAGCATTTT. Its protein is CASSLGGQAFLNQPQHF. This chain uses TRBV7-8 with TRBJ1-5; D uncertain. The CDR3 covers 17 residues. V shed 1 base and J shed 4 bases, with 17 bases lying between them. Germline CDR1 and CDR2: SGHVS and FQNEAQ.

This chain links TRBV27 with TRBJ2-1; possible D gene TRBD1, 5 bases. V was clipped by 0 bases and J by 0 bases, with 6 bases between them. This CDR3 is built from 15 residues. Germline-derived CDR1 and CDR2 are MNHEY and SMNVEV (reference sequence). CDR3 nucleotide sequence: TGTGCCAGCAGTTTATCAAGGGGCTCCTACAATGAGCAGTTCTTC. It specifies CASSLSRGSYNEQFF.

The rearrangement joins TRBV10-2 to TRBJ2-5; weak D call: TRBD1 (6 bases). The V end lost 9 bases, the J end lost 2 bases, and 19 bases lay between the germline ends. Germline-derived CDR1 and CDR2 are WSHSY and SAAADI. The CDR3 loop spans 15 amino acids. The CDR3 reads CASRTDRSGQETQYF. For the CDR3, the DNA is TGCGCCAGTAGGACCGACAGGAGCGGACAAGAGACCCAGTACTTC.

The genes are TRBV10-3 and TRBJ1-1; D gene uncertain. V lost 0 bases and J lost 11, with 13 bases in between. From germline, CDR1 is ENHRY and CDR2 SYGVKD. This CDR3 has 13 residues. CDR3 sequence reads: CAISESNRNMAFF. CDR3 DNA sequence: TGTGCCATCAGTGAGTCGAACAGAAATATGGCTTTCTTT.

The chain recombines TRBV20-1 with TRBJ2-1; the match to TRBD1 covers 10 bases. Germline V gene data show CDR1 as DFQATT and CDR2 as SNEGSKA (reference sequence). The CDR3 spans 18 residues. V gave up 3 bases and J gave up 6 bases; unmatched junction bases: 17. CDR3 sequence reads: CSASRSPPGTGDFNEQFF. The DNA for the CDR3 is TGCAGTGCTAGTAGGTCCCCGCCCGGGACAGGGGATTTCAATGAGCAGTTCTTC.

The chain combines TRBV19 with TRBJ1-5, with 7 nucleotides matching TRBD1. Germline trimming cut 3 bases from V and 7 bases from J; bases unmatched to any gene: 3. The CDR3 covers 13 residues. Germline V CDR1 and CDR2: LNHDA, SQIVND (reference sequence). The CDR3 DNA sequence: TGTGCCAGTAGTATTGGGACAGCCCAGCCCCAGCATTTT. Its protein is CASSIGTAQPQHF.

The chain couples TRBV5-1 to TRBJ1-1; no firm D call. The V gene's germline CDR1 is SGHRS and CDR2 YFSETQ. V lost 5 bases, J lost 0 bases, and 14 bases lay in between. CDR3 size: 15 residues. The CDR3 nucleotides read TGCGCCAGCAGACCCGCGGGCAGTATGAACACTGAAGCTTTCTTT. This encodes CASRPAGSMNTEAFF.

The V gene is TRBV5-1, the J gene TRBJ2-5; D unclear. The CDR3 contains 14 residues. Looked up from germline, CDR1 is SGHRS and CDR2 is YFSETQ. Trimming cost V 0 bases and J 5 bases, with 11 bases left between them. CDR3 coding DNA: TGCGCCAGCAGCTTGGGGTCTAGTCGGGAGACCCAGTACTTC. Encoded protein: CASSLGSSRETQYF.

The chain joins TRBV5-6 to TRBJ1-2, with 7 bases lining up with TRBD1. V trimming: 3 bases; J trimming: 3 bases; junction bases outside the gene matches: 2. Germline V CDR1 and CDR2: SGHDT, YYEEEE. The CDR3 contains 13 residues. CDR3 sequence reads: CASSSGQHYGYTF. The DNA for the CDR3 is TGTGCCAGCAGCTCGGGACAGCACTATGGCTACACCTTC.

This rearrangement joins TRBV19 to TRBJ2-5, with a tentative D call TRBD2 (6 bases). V was trimmed by 5 bases and J by 1 base, leaving 11 bases between them. There are 14 residues in the CDR3. Germline CDR1 and CDR2: LNHDA and SQIVND (reference sequence). The DNA of the CDR3 is TGTGCCAGTAGTTTTCGGGACTCCCAAGAGACCCAGTACTTC. As protein: CASSFRDSQETQYF.

The chain employs TRBV28 and TRBJ1-4, with unresolved D. Germline V gives CDR1 MDHEN, CDR2 SYDVKM. The V gene lost 6 bases and the J gene lost 7 bases, with 21 bases spanning the gap. This CDR3 is 16 amino acids long. CDR3 region: CASSLTLNLGGEKLFF. The DNA for the CDR3 is TGTGCCAGCAGCCTTACACTAAACCTAGGCGGTGAAAAACTGTTTTTT.

The chain couples TRBV6-5 to TRBJ1-2; D unclear. The V gene lost 0 bases and the J gene lost 0 bases, with 8 bases spanning the gap. The CDR3 is 15 amino acids. The V gene's germline CDR1 is MNHEY and CDR2 SVGAGI. The CDR3 region has the DNA TGTGCCAGCAGTTACTCAGTATTAGCTAACTATGGCTACACCTTC. This gives the protein CASSYSVLANYGYTF.

The chain employs TRBV7-9 and TRBJ2-5; 8 positions agree with TRBD2. V shed 2 bases and J 3 bases; nucleotides not matched to a gene: 2. The CDR3 is 14 residues long. Germline assignment: CDR1 SEHNR and CDR2 FQNEAQ (reference sequence). The CDR3 here is CASSLTSGEETQYF. DNA for the CDR3: TGTGCCAGCAGCTTAACTAGCGGAGAAGAGACCCAGTACTTC.